Each of the 4 T cell receptor beta chains below was sequenced from the same sample in a study of blood T cell repertoires in COVID-19. Measured with immunoSEQ multiplex PCR; TCRdb has only the in-frame clones, and not every one. The table has approximately 390,000 clones, more than 75% seen once. Sequencing was done on a sample of PBMCs or T cells enriched from blood (not recorded which). These receptors came from a woman in her forties or fifties who had recovered from COVID-19.

The rearrangement joins TRBV6-1 to TRBJ1-1; D not resolved. V lost 2 bases to trimming and J lost 1 base, with 8 bases between them. The CDR3 is 14 residues long. Germline CDR1 and CDR2: MNHNS and SASEGT. This CDR3 reads CASSEPAGNTEAFF. The DNA for the CDR3 is TGTGCCAGCAGTGAACCAGCGGGGAACACTGAAGCTTTCTTT.

The J gene is TRBJ1-5, the V gene TRBV28; 7 bases align to TRBD1. V lost 5 bases, J lost 3 bases, and 7 bases stayed unmatched. The CDR3 totals 15 residues. Germline V CDR1 and CDR2: MDHEN, SYDVKM. The CDR3 region has the DNA TGTGCCAGCAGTATAACAGGGGCCTTCAATCAGCCCCAGCATTTT. Translated, it gives CASSITGAFNQPQHF.

This clone has a handful of counts. J is TRBJ2-3 and V is TRBV4-1, with a possible D match to TRBD2 (7 bases). The CDR3 covers 16 residues. Trimming shortened V by 4 bases and J by 1 base, and 15 bases separated the two germline ends. Germline V CDR1 and CDR2: MGHRA, YSYEKL. The CDR3 region has the DNA TGCGCCAGCAGCCGGGAGGGCCGGGGGCGCACAGATACGCAGTATTTT. Translating it yields CASSREGRGRTDTQYF.

This clone was detected only once. This chain joins TRBV4-1 and TRBJ2-1; 12 bases agree with TRBD2. This CDR3 has 17 residues. In germline, CDR1 is MGHRA, CDR2 YSYEKL. Trimming removed 5 bases from V and 0 bases from J; junction bases left unmatched: 5. The CDR3 sequence is CASSGTSGRSSYNEQFF. CDR3 sequence (DNA): TGCGCCAGCAGCGGGACTAGCGGGCGGAGCTCCTACAATGAGCAGTTCTTC.